The rows below give T cell receptor beta chains drawn from one sample of a study of response to subunit inactivated influenza vaccine. TCRdb re-called the RT-PCR reads through MiXCR, storing one row per CDR3 protein. This table has a few hundred thousand distinct CDR3 sequences, about 20% appearing once. The sequences come from PBMCs from blood, collected approximately 20 months after vaccination. The source is a man aged 45 to 75 who received an inactivated influenza vaccine. Each CDR3 is given with its conserved first and last residue. D genes are given only for firm matches. The listing skips clone size in some rows; elsewhere it reads once, few, many or a size class.

size: few; V: TRBV6-2/TRBV6-3; D: TRBD1; J: TRBJ2-5; CDR3: CASSTTGTEETQYF; DNA: TGTGCCAGCAGTACTACCGGGACAGAAGAGACCCAGTACTTC
size: -; V: TRBV7-2; D: -; J: TRBJ2-7; CDR3: CASSPMTPNYEQYF; DNA: TGTGCCAGCAGCCCTATGACTCCTAACTACGAGCAGTACTTC
size: -; V: TRBV11-1; D: -; J: TRBJ2-3; CDR3: CASSSPPGRPQDTQYF; DNA: TGTGCCAGCAGCTCCCCCCCGGGACGCCCGCAGGATACGCAGTATTTT
size: few; V: TRBV11-2; D: -; J: TRBJ1-4; CDR3: CASSLEGSPNEKLFF; DNA: TGTGCCAGCAGCTTAGAGGGGTCTCCTAATGAAAAACTGTTTTTT
size: -; V: TRBV20-1; D: -; J: TRBJ2-7; CDR3: CSATQGYEQYF; DNA: TGCAGTGCTACACAGGGATACGAGCAGTACTTC
size: -; V: TRBV20-1; D: -; J: TRBJ2-3; CDR3: CSARVRMVRGGTDTQYF; DNA: TGCAGTGCTAGAGTTAGAATGGTGCGAGGGGGGACAGATACGCAGTATTTT
size: -; V: TRBV28; D: TRBD1; J: TRBJ2-7; CDR3: CASSLGGQGLYEQYF; DNA: TGTGCCAGCAGTTTAGGGGGACAGGGTCTCTACGAGCAGTACTTC
size: -; V: TRBV4-3; D: -; J: TRBJ2-5; CDR3: CASSSRPGKETQYF; DNA: TGCGCCAGCAGCTCACGCCCGGGAAAAGAGACCCAGTACTTC
size: few; V: TRBV6-4; D: TRBD1; J: TRBJ1-1; CDR3: CASSVGQGVGDTEAFF; DNA: TGTGCCAGCAGTGTTGGCCAGGGGGTAGGGGACACTGAAGCTTTCTTT
size: -; V: TRBV7-2; D: TRBD2; J: TRBJ2-2; CDR3: CASSQTSGGAGELFF; DNA: TGTGCCAGCAGCCAGACTAGCGGAGGTGCCGGGGAGCTGTTTTTT
size: few; V: TRBV12-3/TRBV12-4; D: TRBD2; J: TRBJ2-4; CDR3: CASSLGLADTAKNIQYF; DNA: TGTGCCAGCAGTTTAGGACTAGCTGATACTGCCAAAAACATTCAGTACTTC
size: many; V: TRBV3-1; D: -; J: TRBJ1-2; CDR3: CASSQSQGSGYTF; DNA: TGTGCCAGCAGCCAATCACAAGGATCTGGCTACACCTTC
size: -; V: TRBV5-1; D: -; J: TRBJ1-2; CDR3: CASSLDGQGGLGYTF; DNA: TGCGCCAGCAGCTTGGATGGGCAGGGTGGTCTTGGCTACACCTTC
size: few; V: TRBV2; D: TRBD1; J: TRBJ1-2; CDR3: CASSERIGDRNYGYTF; DNA: TGTGCCAGCAGTGAAAGAATTGGGGACAGGAACTATGGCTACACCTTC
size: -; V: TRBV5-1; D: -; J: TRBJ1-2; CDR3: CASSLAGGGDGYTF; DNA: TGCGCCAGCAGCTTGGCCGGGGGAGGAGATGGCTACACCTTC
size: few; V: TRBV28; D: TRBD2; J: TRBJ2-7; CDR3: CASSFKRTSGTYEQYF; DNA: TGTGCCAGCAGTTTTAAAAGGACTAGCGGAACCTACGAGCAGTACTTC
size: -; V: TRBV29-1; D: -; J: TRBJ2-1; CDR3: CSVEEARHYNEQFF; DNA: TGCAGCGTTGAAGAGGCGAGACACTACAATGAGCAGTTCTTC
size: few; V: TRBV10-3; D: -; J: TRBJ2-3; CDR3: CAISESQSYSTDTQYF; DNA: TGTGCCATCAGTGAGTCACAGTCCTACTCCACAGATACGCAGTATTTT
size: few; V: TRBV29-1; D: -; J: TRBJ1-1; CDR3: CSVEGRLLNTEAFF; DNA: TGCAGCGTTGAAGGGAGACTCTTGAACACTGAAGCTTTCTTT
size: once; V: TRBV2; D: TRBD1; J: TRBJ1-1; CDR3: CASRQQGYLTEAFF; DNA: TGTGCCAGCAGACAACAGGGGTACCTCACTGAAGCTTTCTTT
size: -; V: TRBV28; D: -; J: TRBJ2-1; CDR3: CASSGIRPNDNEQFF; DNA: TGTGCCAGCAGCGGAATACGGCCCAATGACAATGAGCAGTTCTTC